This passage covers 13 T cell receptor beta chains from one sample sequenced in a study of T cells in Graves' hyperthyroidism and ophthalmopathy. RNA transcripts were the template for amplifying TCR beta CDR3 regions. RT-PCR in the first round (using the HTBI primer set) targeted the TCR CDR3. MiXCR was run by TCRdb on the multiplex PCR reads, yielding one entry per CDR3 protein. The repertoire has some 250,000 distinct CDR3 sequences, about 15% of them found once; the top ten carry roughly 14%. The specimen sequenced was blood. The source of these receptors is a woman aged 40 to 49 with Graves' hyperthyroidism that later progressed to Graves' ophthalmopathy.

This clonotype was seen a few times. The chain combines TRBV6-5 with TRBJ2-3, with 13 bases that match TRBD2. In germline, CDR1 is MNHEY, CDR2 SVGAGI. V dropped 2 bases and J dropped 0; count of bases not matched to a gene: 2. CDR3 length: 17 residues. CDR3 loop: CASSYQGLAGSTDTQYF. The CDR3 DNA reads TGTGCCAGCAGTTACCAGGGACTAGCGGGAAGCACAGATACGCAGTATTTT.

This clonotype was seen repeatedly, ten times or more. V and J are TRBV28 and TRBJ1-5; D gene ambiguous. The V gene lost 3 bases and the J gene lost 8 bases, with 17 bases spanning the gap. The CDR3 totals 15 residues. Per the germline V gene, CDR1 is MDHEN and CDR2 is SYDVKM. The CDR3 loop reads CASSLGHQKEKPQHF. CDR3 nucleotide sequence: TGTGCCAGCAGTTTGGGCCATCAAAAGGAGAAGCCCCAGCATTTT. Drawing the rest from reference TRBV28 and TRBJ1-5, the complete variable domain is DVKVTQSSRYLVKRTGEKVFLECVQDMDHENMFWYRQDPGLGLRLIYFSYDVKMKEKGDIPEGYSVSREKKERFSLILESASTNQTSMYLCASSLGHQKEKPQHFGDGTRLSIL.

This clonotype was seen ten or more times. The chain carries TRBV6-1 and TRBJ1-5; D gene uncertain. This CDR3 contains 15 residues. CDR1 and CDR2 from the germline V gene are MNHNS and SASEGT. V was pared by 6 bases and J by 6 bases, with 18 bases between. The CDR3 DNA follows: TGTGCCAGCAGGGTGGCTGCCGGGTTATTTCAGCCCCAGCATTTT. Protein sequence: CASRVAAGLFQPQHF.

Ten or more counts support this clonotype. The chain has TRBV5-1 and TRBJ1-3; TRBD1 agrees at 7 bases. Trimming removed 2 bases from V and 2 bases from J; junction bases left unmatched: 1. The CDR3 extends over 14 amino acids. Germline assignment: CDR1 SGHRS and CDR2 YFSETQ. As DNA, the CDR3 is TGCGCCAGCAGCTTTACAGGGGCTGGAAACACCATATATTTT. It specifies CASSFTGAGNTIYF.

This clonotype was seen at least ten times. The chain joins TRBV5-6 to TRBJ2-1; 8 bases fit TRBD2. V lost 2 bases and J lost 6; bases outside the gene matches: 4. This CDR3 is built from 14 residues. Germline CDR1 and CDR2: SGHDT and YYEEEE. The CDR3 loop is CASSLAGEGNEQFF. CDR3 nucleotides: TGTGCCAGCAGCTTAGCGGGAGAGGGCAATGAGCAGTTCTTC.

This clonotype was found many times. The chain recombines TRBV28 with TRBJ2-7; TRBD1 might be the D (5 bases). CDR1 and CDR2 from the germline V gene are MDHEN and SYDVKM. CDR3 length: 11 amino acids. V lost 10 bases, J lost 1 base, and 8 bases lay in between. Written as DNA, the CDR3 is TGTGCCACATCAGGGTCCTACGAGCAGTACTTC. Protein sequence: CATSGSYEQYF.

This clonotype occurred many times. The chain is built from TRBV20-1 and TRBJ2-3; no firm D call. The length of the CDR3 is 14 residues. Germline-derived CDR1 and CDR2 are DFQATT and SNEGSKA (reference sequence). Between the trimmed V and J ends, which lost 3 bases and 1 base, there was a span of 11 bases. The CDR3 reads CSASRGRGTDTQYF. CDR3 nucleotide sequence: TGCAGTGCTAGTCGTGGACGCGGCACAGATACGCAGTATTTT.

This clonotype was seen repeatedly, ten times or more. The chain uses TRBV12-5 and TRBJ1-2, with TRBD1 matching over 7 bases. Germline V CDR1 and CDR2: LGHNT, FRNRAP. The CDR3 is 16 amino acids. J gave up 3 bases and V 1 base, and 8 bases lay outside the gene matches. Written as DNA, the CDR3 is TGTGCTAGTGGTTTGGACCGGACAGGTTTTTACTATGGCTACACCTTC. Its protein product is CASGLDRTGFYYGYTF.

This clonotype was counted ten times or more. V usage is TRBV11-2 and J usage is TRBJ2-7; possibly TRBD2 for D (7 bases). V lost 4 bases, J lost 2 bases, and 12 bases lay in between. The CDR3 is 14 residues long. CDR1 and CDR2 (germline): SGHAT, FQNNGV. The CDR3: CASSSRGDTYEQYF. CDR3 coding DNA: TGTGCCAGCAGCTCCCGGGGGGACACCTACGAGCAGTACTTC.

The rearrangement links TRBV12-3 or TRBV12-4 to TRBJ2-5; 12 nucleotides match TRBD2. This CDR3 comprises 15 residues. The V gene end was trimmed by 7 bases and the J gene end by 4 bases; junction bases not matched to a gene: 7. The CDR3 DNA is TGTGCCAGCACCACCCGGGGACTAGCGGGAGAGACCCAGTACTTC. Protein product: CASTTRGLAGETQYF.

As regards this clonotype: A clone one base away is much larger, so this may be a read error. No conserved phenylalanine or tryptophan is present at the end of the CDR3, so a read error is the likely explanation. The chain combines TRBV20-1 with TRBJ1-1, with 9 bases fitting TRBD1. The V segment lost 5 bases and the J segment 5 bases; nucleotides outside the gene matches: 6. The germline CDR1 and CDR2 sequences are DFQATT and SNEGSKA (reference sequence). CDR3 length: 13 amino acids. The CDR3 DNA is TGCAGTGCTGAGGGACAGGGTAAAACTGAAGCTTTCCTT. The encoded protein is CSAEGQGKTEAFL.

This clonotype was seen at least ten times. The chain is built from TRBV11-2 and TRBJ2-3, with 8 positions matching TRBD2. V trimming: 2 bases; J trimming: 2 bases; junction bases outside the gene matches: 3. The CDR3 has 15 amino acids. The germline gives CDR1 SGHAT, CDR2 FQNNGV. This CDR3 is CASSLSGSPTDTQYF. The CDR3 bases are TGTGCCAGCAGCTTAAGCGGGAGCCCCACAGATACGCAGTATTTT. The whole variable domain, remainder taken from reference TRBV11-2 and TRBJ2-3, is EAGVAQSPRYKIIEKRQSVAFWCNPISGHATLYWYQQILGQGPKLLIQFQNNGVVDDSQLPKDRFSAERLKGVDSTLKIQPAKLEDSAVYLCASSLSGSPTDTQYFGPGTRLTVL.

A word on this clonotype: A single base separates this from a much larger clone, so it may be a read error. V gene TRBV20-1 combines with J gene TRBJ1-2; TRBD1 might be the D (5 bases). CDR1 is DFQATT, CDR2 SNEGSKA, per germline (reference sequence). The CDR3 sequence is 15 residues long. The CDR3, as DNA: TGCAATGCTAGAGGCGATGACAGCCCTAACTATGGCTACACCTTC. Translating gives CNARGDDSPNYGYTF.